This TCR beta chain stems from a study of OX40 agonist ivuxolimab in advanced cancers. Across the study: Patients got intravenous ivuxolimab at 0.01 to 10 mg/kg every 2 weeks.

Repertoires were generated with immunoSEQ multiplex PCR, while TCRdb's copy carries only in-frame clones and drops some. This sample has 40,000 or so clones, with 92% found just once. Blood specimens came from baseline, cycle 4 day 1, and cycle 7 day 1. Comment on this clone: The antigen remains unidentified.

Study-level results: By week 6 at 0.1 to 3.0 mg/kg, blood CD4+ and CD8+ T cells had expanded clonally. The study found among the lowest clonal expansion in partial responders at 0.1-3.0 mg/kg.

V lost 3 bases to trimming and J lost 6 bases; unmatched junction nucleotides: 10. Germline values: CDR1 LGHNA, CDR2 YNFKEQ. The CDR3 length is 16 residues. The TCR comes from an adult with an advanced solid tumor such as melanoma, head and neck, liver or kidney cancer. Sequenced material: CD4+ or CD8+ T cells sorted from blood, taken in a trial of the OX40 agonist ivuxolimab. The chain carries TRBV4-2 and TRBJ2-2; 7 bases fit TRBD1. CDR3 DNA sequence: TGTGCCAGCAGCCATAGACAGGGTTTAAGGGCCGGGGAGCTGTTTTTT. Residues: CASSHRQGLRAGELFF.